The rows below give T cell receptor beta chains drawn from one sample of a study of cytomegalovirus exposure and HLA in healthy donors. Profiled with immunoSEQ multiplex PCR; TCRdb holds only in-frame clones, not every one. The sample yields roughly 100,000 clones, approximately 76% seen once. The specimen sequenced was PBMCs. The receptors were gathered from a woman aged 60-75 years in good health and CMV-seropositive. The CDR3 runs from the conserved cysteine through the conserved F or W.

J gene: TRBJ2-1; V gene: TRBV11-3; CDR3 protein: CASSPGGAEQFF
J gene: TRBJ2-1; V gene: TRBV2; CDR3 protein: CASRNRGRDEQFF
J gene: TRBJ2-7; V gene: TRBV19; CDR3 protein: CASSRSGGISIYEQYF
J gene: TRBJ2-7; V gene: TRBV5-1; CDR3 protein: CASSPRGTVEEQYF
J gene: TRBJ2-1; V gene: TRBV7-8; CDR3 protein: CASSRDSRAGNEQFF
J gene: TRBJ2-1; V gene: TRBV11-3; CDR3 protein: CASSSGERNEQFF
J gene: TRBJ1-5; V gene: TRBV19; CDR3 protein: CASKGRQGWNQPQHF
J gene: TRBJ1-4; V gene: TRBV2; CDR3 protein: CASSITSGLSLAGNEKLFF
J gene: TRBJ2-7; V gene: TRBV27; CDR3 protein: CASRPYPTYEQYF
J gene: TRBJ2-7; V gene: TRBV4-1; CDR3 protein: CASSQEGRSGQGDEQYF
J gene: TRBJ2-7; V gene: TRBV9; CDR3 protein: CASSVSQGPNYEQYF
J gene: TRBJ2-4; V gene: TRBV4-1; CDR3 protein: CASSLTEIGADIQYF
J gene: TRBJ1-5; V gene: TRBV16; CDR3 protein: CASSPRDRGRGQPQHF
J gene: TRBJ1-1; V gene: TRBV6-5; CDR3 protein: CASSKPGQNTEAFF
J gene: TRBJ2-7; V gene: TRBV18; CDR3 protein: CASSPGLAGYEQYF
J gene: TRBJ1-2; V gene: TRBV28; CDR3 protein: CASSLAGTGRSYGYTF
J gene: TRBJ2-2; V gene: TRBV19; CDR3 protein: CASSISGRRRTGELFF
J gene: TRBJ2-1; V gene: TRBV5-1; CDR3 protein: CASSLAGQGGDEQFF
J gene: TRBJ2-1; V gene: TRBV29-1; CDR3 protein: CSVAYGSPGYEQFF
J gene: TRBJ2-7; V gene: TRBV7-2; CDR3 protein: CASSFLTSGSLEQYF
J gene: TRBJ2-1; V gene: TRBV7-9; CDR3 protein: CASSLVDTKNEQFF
J gene: TRBJ2-1; V gene: TRBV23-1; CDR3 protein: CASSHNGTAYNEQFF
J gene: TRBJ1-1; V gene: TRBV7-2; CDR3 protein: CASSPQGVGTEAFF
J gene: TRBJ1-1; V gene: TRBV7-9; CDR3 protein: CSSSLDTVNTEAFF
J gene: TRBJ2-3; V gene: TRBV5-1; CDR3 protein: CASSLGDRVGDTQYF
J gene: TRBJ1-3; V gene: TRBV9; CDR3 protein: CASSPQSRTGREGSGNTIYF
J gene: TRBJ2-1; V gene: TRBV6-4; CDR3 protein: CASNPPPRNEQFF
J gene: TRBJ2-5; V gene: TRBV7-9; CDR3 protein: CASSLAAGDHETQYF
J gene: TRBJ1-2; V gene: TRBV28; CDR3 protein: CASSLQGAHGYTF
J gene: TRBJ1-2; V gene: TRBV6-5; CDR3 protein: CASEPGQGRHYGYTF
J gene: TRBJ2-2; V gene: TRBV29-1; CDR3 protein: CSGRTLNTGELFF
J gene: TRBJ1-5; V gene: TRBV9; CDR3 protein: CASGATPSRQPQHF
J gene: TRBJ2-1; V gene: TRBV7-3; CDR3 protein: CASSFSGMLYNEQFF
J gene: TRBJ2-7; V gene: TRBV11-2; CDR3 protein: CASSLGSGRAFRYEQYF
J gene: TRBJ1-5; V gene: TRBV6-1; CDR3 protein: CASSGQGDDQPQHF
J gene: TRBJ1-2; V gene: TRBV6-6; CDR3 protein: CASRTGQANYGYTF
J gene: TRBJ2-5; V gene: TRBV10-3; CDR3 protein: CAISEPGETQYF